This T cell receptor (beta chain) was recorded in a study of cytomegalovirus exposure and HLA in healthy donors. Notes on the study in general: Reportedly, cytomegalovirus status was diagnosed with high sensitivity and specificity. Despite most TCR sequences being rare, some public TCRs occurred in many donors.

Germline CDR1 reads SGHTA; CDR2 reads FQGNSA. CDR3 length: 16 residues. Trimming at V came to 5 bases and at J to 1 base, leaving 4 bases not matched to a gene. Points on this clone: Antigen unknown.

The PCR contained 60 Vbeta and 13 Jbeta primers. The method was immunoSEQ multiplex PCR; TCRdb's version includes in-frame clones alone and lacks a portion of them. Of around 160,000 clones in the sample, 60% to 80% were seen once. The J gene is TRBJ2-1, the V gene TRBV7-2, with 11 nucleotides matching TRBD2. This sequence was found in a woman between 40 and 55 years old in good health and CMV-seropositive. The source material was PBMCs. The CDR3 DNA reads as TGTGCCAGCAGCACCTTAGCGGGAGGGTCCTACAATGAGCAGTTCTTC. Translation: CASSTLAGGSYNEQFF.